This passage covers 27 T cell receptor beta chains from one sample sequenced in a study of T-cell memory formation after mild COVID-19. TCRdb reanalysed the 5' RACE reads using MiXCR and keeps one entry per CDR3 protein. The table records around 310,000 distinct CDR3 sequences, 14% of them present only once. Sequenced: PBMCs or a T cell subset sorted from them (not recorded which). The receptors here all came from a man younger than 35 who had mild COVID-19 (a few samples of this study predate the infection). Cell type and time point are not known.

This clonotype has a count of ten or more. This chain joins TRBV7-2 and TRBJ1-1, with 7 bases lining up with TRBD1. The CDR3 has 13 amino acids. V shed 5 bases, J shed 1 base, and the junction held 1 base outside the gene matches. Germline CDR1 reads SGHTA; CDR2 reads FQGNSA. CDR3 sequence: CASSGTANTEAFF. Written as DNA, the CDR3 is TGTGCCAGCAGCGGGACAGCGAACACTGAAGCTTTCTTT.

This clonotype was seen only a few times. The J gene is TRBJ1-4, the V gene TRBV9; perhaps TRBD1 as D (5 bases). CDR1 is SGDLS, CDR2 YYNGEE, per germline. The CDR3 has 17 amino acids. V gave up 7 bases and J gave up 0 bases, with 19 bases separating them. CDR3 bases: TGTGCCAGCGGTCTCCGGGACTCAGTTGCAACTAATGAAAAACTGTTTTTT. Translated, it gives CASGLRDSVATNEKLFF.

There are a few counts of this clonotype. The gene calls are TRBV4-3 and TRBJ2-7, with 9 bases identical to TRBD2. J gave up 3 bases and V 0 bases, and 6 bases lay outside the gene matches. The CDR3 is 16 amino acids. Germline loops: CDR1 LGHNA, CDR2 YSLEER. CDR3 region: CASSQDSGTSNYEQYF. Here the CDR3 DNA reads TGCGCCAGCAGCCAAGATTCGGGGACTAGCAACTACGAGCAGTACTTC.

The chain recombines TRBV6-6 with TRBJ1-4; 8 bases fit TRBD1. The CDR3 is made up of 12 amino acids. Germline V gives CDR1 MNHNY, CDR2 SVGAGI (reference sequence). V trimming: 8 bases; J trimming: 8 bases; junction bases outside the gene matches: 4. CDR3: CASGQGREKLFF. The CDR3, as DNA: TGTGCCAGCGGACAGGGTCGAGAAAAACTGTTTTTT.

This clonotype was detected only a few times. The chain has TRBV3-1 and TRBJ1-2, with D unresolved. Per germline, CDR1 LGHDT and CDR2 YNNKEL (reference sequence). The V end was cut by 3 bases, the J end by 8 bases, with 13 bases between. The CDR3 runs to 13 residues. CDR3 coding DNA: TGTGCCAGCAGCCACTCTGGGTATGACGGCTACACCTTC. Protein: CASSHSGYDGYTF.

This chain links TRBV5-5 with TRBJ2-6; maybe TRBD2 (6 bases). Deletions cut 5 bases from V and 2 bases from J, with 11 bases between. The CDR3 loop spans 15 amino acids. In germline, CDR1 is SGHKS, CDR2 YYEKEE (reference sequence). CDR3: CASRMGGPGANVLTF. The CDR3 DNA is TGTGCCAGCAGGATGGGGGGTCCTGGGGCCAACGTCCTGACTTTC.

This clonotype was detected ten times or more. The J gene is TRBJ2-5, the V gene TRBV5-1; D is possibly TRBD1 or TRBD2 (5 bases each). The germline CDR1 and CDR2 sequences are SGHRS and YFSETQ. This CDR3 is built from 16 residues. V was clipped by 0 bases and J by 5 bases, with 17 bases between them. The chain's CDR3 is CASSLADTSSGETQYF. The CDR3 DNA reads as TGCGCCAGCAGCTTGGCGGACACCTCCTCGGGGGAGACCCAGTACTTC.

DNA of the CDR3: TGTGCCAGCAGTTTAGGACAGGGGGGGAGTGAAGCTTTCTTT. Amino acid sequence: CASSLGQGGSEAFF. The chain is built from TRBV12-3 or TRBV12-4 and TRBJ1-1; 9 nucleotides match TRBD1. The CDR3 extends over 14 amino acids. Trimming took 1 base from V and 7 from J; bases not matched to a gene: 4.

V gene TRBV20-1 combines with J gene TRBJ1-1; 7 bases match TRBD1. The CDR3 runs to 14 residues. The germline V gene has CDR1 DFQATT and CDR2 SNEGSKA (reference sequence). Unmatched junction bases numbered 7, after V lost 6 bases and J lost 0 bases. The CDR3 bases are TGCAGTGCGGAAGCAGGGGGATTGAACACTGAAGCTTTCTTT. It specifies CSAEAGGLNTEAFF.

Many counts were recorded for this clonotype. The DNA for the CDR3 is TGCGCCAGCAGCCAATCTAGCATAGAGACCCAGTACTTC. Its protein is CASSQSSIETQYF. J is TRBJ2-5 and V is TRBV4-3, with D perhaps matching TRBD2 (5 bases). Per germline, CDR1 LGHNA and CDR2 YSLEER. V lost 2 bases and J lost 4, with 8 bases in between. This CDR3 has 13 amino acids.

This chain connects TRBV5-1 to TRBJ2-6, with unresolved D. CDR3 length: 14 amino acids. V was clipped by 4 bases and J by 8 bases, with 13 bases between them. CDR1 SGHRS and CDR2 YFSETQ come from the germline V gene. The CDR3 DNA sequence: TGCGCCAGCAGCCCAGTCGTTGTAACCAACGTCCTGACTTTC. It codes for CASSPVVVTNVLTF.

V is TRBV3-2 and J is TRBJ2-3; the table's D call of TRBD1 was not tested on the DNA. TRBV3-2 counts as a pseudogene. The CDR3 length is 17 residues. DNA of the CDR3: TGTGCCAGCAGCCAAGCTCCTACCCGGGGGTCCTCAGATACGCAGTATTTT. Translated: CASSQAPTRGSSDTQYF.

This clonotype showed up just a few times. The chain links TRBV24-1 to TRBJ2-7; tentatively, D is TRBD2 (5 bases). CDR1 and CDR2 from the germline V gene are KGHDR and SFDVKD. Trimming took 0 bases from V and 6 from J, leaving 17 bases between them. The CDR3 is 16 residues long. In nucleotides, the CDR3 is TGTGCCACCAGTGATTTGTGGCAATGGACTCACGGCGAGCAGTACTTC. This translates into CATSDLWQWTHGEQYF.

DNA of the CDR3: TGTGCCAGCAGCTTAGATCGGTACCGACAGCTGTTTTTT. Protein sequence: CASSLDRYRQLFF. V usage is TRBV11-2 and J usage is TRBJ1-4, with D possibly being TRBD1 (5 bases). CDR1 SGHAT and CDR2 FQNNGV come from the germline V gene. V lost 0 bases to trimming and J lost 14 bases, with 13 bases between them. This CDR3 contains 13 residues. The entire variable domain, with the rest obtained from reference TRBV11-2 and TRBJ1-4, is as follows: EAGVAQSPRYKIIEKRQSVAFWCNPISGHATLYWYQQILGQGPKLLIQFQNNGVVDDSQLPKDRFSAERLKGVDSTLKIQPAKLEDSAVYLCASSLDRYRQLFFGSGTQLSVL.

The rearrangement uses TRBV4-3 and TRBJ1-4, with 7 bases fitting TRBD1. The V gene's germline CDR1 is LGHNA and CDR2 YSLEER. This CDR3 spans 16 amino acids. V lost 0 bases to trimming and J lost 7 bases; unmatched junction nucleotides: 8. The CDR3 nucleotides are TGCGCCAGCAGCCAAGAGGCAGGGGGTTTTAGTGAAAAACTGTTTTTT. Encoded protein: CASSQEAGGFSEKLFF.

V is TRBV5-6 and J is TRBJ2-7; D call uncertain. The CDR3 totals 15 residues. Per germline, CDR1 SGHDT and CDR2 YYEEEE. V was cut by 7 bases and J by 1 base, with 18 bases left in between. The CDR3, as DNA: TGTGCCAGCGCTCCTGCCCACTCTCTATCCTACGAGCAGTACGTC. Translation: CASAPAHSLSYEQYV.

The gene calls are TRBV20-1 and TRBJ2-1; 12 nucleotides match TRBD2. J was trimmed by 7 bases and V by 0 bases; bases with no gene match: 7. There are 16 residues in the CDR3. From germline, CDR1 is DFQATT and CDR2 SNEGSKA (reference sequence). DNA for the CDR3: TGCAGTGCTAGAGAGGCGCTAGCGGGGGGGCTTAATGAGCAGTTCTTC. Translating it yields CSAREALAGGLNEQFF.

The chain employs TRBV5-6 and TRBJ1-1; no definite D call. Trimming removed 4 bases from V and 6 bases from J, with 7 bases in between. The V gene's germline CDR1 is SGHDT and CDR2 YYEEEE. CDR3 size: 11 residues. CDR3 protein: CASSLYSEAFF. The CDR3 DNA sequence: TGTGCCAGCAGCCTCTACTCTGAAGCTTTCTTT.

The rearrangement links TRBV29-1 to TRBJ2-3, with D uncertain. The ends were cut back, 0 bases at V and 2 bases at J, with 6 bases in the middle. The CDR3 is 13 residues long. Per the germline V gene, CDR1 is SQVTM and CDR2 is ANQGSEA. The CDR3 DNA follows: TGCAGCGTTGAAGAGGGTCCCACAGATACGCAGTATTTT. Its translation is CSVEEGPTDTQYF.

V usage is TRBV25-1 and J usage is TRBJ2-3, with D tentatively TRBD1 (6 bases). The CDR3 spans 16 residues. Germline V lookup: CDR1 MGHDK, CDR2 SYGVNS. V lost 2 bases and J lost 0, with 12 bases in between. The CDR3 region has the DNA TGTGCCAGCAGTGAACTGGGGACATCTAGCACAGATACGCAGTATTTT. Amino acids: CASSELGTSSTDTQYF.

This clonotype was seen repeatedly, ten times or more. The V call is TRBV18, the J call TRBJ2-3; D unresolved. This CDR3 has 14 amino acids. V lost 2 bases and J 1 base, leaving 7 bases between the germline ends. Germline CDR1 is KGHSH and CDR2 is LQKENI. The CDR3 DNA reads TGTGCCAGCTCACCAAGCGTAGGCACAGATACGCAGTATTTT. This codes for CASSPSVGTDTQYF.

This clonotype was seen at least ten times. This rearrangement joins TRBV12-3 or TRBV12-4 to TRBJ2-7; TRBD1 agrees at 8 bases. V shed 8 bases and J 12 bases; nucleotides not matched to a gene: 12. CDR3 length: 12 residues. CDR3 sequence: CASGWTGMNWYF. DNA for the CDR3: TGTGCCAGCGGGTGGACAGGGATGAATTGGTACTTC.

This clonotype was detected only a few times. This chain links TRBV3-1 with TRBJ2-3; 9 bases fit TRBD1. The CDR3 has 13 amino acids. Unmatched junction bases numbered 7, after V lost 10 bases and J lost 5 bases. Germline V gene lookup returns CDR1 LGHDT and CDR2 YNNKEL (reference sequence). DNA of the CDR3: TGTGCCACCCGGAGGACAGGGGTAGATACGCAGTATTTT. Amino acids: CATRRTGVDTQYF.

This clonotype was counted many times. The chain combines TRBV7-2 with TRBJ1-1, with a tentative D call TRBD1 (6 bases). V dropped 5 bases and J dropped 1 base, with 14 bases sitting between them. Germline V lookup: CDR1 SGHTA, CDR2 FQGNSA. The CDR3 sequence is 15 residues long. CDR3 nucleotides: TGTGCCAGCAGCCCCCAAGGGGGAGCGAACACTGAAGCTTTCTTT. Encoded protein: CASSPQGGANTEAFF.

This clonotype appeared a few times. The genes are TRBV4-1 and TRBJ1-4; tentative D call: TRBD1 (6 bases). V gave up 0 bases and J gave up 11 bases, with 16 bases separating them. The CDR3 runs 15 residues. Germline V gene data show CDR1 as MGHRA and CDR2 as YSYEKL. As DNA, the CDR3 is TGCGCCAGCAGCCAAGATGGGGGGGGGCTGGCGAAACTGTTTTTT. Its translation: CASSQDGGGLAKLFF.

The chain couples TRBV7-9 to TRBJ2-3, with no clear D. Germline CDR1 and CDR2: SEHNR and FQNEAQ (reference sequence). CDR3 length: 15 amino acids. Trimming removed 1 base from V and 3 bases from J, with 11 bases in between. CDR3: CASSLVQSSTDTQYF. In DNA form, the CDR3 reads TGTGCCAGCAGCTTAGTTCAGTCCTCAACAGATACGCAGTATTTT.

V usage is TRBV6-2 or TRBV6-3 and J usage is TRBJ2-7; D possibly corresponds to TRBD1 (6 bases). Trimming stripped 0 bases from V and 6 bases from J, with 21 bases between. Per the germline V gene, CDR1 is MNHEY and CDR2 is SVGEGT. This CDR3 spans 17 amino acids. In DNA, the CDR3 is TGTGCCAGCAGTTACTCCCCCCGGACAGTTCTTCGGAGCGAGCAGTACTTC. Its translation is CASSYSPRTVLRSEQYF.